This T cell receptor beta chain stems from a study of T cell changes during pregnancy in multiple sclerosis. Method: immunoSEQ multiplex PCR; TCRdb's copy keeps in-frame clones and lacks some. The data show approximately 54,000 clones, with more than 85% seen just once and 0.95% to 1.5% held by the top ten. Per the germline V gene, CDR1 is MGHRA and CDR2 is YSYEKL. The CDR3 totals 16 residues. V lost 4 bases, J lost 3 bases, and 7 bases stayed unmatched. The V call is TRBV4-1, the J call TRBJ2-7; 12 positions match TRBD2. The starting material was peripheral blood, obtained after pregnancy. This TCR was recovered from a female donor in good health, enrolled as a control in a pregnancy study. CDR3 sequence: CASSRGLAGHLYEQYF. The CDR3 DNA is TGCGCCAGCAGCCGCGGACTAGCGGGGCACCTCTACGAGCAGTACTTC.